This T cell receptor beta chain comes out of a study of blood T cell repertoires in COVID-19. J lost 6 bases, V lost 1 base, and 8 bases had no gene match. Germline V gives CDR1 MGHRA, CDR2 YSYEKL. This CDR3 has 15 amino acids. Assay used: immunoSEQ multiplex PCR; TCRdb lists only in-frame clones, some missing. The sample has roughly 200,000 clones; roughly 90% are singletons. The clonotype comes from a man aged 45-65 years with acute or convalescent COVID-19. Sample: peripheral blood. The genes are TRBV4-1 and TRBJ1-1, with TRBD1 matching over 7 bases. In DNA form, the CDR3 reads TGCGCCAGCAGCCAAGTGTGGGCAGGGGGTGCTGAAGCTTTCTTT. Translation: CASSQVWAGGAEAFF.